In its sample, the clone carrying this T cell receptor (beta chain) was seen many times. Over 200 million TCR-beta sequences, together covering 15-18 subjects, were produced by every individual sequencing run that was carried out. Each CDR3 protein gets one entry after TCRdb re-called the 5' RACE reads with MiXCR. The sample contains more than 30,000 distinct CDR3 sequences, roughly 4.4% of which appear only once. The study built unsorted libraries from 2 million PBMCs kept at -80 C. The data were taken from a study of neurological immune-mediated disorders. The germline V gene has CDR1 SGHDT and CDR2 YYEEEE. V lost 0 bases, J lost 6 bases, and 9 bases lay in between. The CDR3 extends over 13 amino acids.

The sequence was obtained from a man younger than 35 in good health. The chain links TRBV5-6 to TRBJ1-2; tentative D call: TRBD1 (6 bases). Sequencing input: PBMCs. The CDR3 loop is CASSLGAGDGYTF. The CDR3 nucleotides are TGTGCCAGCAGCTTGGGTGCAGGGGATGGCTACACCTTC.